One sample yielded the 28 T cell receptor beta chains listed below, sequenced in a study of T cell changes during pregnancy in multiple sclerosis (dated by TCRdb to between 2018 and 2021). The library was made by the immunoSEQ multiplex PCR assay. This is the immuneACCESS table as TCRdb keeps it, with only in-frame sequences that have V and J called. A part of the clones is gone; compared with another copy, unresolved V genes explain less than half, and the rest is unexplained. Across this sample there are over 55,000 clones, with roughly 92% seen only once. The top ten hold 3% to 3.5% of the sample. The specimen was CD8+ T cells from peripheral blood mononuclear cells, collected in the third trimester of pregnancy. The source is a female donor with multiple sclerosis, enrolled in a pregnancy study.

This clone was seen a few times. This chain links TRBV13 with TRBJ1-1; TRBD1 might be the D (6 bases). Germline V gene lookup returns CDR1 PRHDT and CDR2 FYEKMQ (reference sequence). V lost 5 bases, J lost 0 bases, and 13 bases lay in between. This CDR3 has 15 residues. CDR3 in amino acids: CASSPRTDLNTEAFF. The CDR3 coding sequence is TGTGCCAGCAGCCCTAGGACAGACCTGAACACTGAAGCTTTCTTT.

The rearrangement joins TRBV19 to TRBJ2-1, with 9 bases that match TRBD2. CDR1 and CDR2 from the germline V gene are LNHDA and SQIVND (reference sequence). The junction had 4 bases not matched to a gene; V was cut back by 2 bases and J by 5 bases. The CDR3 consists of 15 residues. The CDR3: CASSIMREGHNEQFF. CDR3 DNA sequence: TGTGCCAGTAGTATAATGCGGGAGGGACACAATGAGCAGTTCTTC.

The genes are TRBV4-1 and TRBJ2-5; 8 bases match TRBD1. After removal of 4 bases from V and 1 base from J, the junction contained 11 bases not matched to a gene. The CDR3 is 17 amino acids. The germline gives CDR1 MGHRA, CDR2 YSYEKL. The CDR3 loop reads CASSPPDRENFQETQYF. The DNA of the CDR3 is TGCGCCAGCAGCCCACCGGACAGGGAGAACTTCCAAGAGACCCAGTACTTC.

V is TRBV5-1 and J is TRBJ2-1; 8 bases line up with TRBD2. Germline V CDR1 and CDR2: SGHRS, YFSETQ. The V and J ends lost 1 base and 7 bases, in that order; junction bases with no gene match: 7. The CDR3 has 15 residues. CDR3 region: CASSLTWSGGNEQFF. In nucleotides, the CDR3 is TGCGCCAGCAGCTTGACCTGGAGCGGGGGAAATGAGCAGTTCTTC.

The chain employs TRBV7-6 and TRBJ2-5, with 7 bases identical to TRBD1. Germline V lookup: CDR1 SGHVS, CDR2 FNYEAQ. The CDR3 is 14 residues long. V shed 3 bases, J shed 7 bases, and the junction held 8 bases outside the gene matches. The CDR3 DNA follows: TGTGCCAGCAGCTTTAAGACAGGGCTTGGGACCCAGTACTTC. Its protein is CASSFKTGLGTQYF.

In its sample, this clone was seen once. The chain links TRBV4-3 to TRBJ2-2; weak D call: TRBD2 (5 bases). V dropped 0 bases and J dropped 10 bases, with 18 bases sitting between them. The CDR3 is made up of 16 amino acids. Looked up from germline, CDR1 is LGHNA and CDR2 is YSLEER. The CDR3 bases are TGCGCCAGCAGCCAAGAGTCGAGGACGCCGAGGGAGGAGCTGTTTTTT. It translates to CASSQESRTPREELFF.

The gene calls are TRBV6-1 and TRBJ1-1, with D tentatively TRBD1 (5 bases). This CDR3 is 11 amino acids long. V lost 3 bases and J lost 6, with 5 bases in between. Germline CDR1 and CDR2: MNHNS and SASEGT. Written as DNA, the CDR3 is TGTGCCAGCAGTGAGGGGCCTGAAGCTTTCTTT. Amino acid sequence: CASSEGPEAFF.

In nucleotides, the CDR3 is TGTGCCAGCGGGTCGTGGAGCTACGAGCAGTACTTC. This translates into CASGSWSYEQYF. This chain connects TRBV2 to TRBJ2-7, with D unresolved. This CDR3 comprises 12 residues. Germline CDR1 and CDR2: SNHLY and FYNNEI. Trimming took off 8 bases at V and 3 bases at J, with 11 bases between the two ends.

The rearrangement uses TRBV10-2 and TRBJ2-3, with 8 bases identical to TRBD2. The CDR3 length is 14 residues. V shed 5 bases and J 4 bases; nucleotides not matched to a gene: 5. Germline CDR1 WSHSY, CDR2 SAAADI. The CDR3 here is CASSSGSGADTQYF. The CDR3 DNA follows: TGCGCCAGCAGTAGCGGGAGTGGGGCAGATACGCAGTATTTT.

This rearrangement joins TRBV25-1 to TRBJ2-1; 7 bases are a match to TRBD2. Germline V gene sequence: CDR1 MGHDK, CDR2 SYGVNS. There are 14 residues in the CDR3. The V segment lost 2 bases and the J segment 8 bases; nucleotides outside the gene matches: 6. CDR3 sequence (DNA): TGTGCCAGCAGTGAACTGGGAGGGCCGGATGAGCAGTTCTTC. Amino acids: CASSELGGPDEQFF.

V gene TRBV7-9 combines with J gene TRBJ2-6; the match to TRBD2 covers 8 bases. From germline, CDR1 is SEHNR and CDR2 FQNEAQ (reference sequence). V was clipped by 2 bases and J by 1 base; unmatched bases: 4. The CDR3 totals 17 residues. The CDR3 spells CASSLITSGSGANVLTF. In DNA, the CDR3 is TGTGCCAGCAGCTTAATTACTAGCGGATCTGGGGCCAACGTCCTGACTTTC. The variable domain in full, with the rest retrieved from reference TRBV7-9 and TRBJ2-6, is DTGVSQNPRHKITKRGQNVTFRCDPISEHNRLYWYRQTLGQGPEFLTYFQNEAQLEKSRLLSDRFSAERPKGSFSTLEIQRTEQGDSAMYLCASSLITSGSGANVLTFGAGSRLTVL.

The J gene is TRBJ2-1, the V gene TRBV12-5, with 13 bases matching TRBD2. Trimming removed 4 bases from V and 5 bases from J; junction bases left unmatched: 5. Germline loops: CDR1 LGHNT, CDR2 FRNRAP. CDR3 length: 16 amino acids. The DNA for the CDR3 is TGTGCTAGTGGTTCCCTTACTAGCGGGAGGGACAATGAGCAGTTCTTC. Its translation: CASGSLTSGRDNEQFF. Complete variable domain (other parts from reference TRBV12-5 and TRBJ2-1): DARVTQTPRHKVTEMGQEVTMRCQPILGHNTVFWYRQTMMQGLELLAYFRNRAPLDDSGMPKDRFSAEMPDATLATLKIQPSEPRDSAVYFCASGSLTSGRDNEQFFGPGTRLTVL.

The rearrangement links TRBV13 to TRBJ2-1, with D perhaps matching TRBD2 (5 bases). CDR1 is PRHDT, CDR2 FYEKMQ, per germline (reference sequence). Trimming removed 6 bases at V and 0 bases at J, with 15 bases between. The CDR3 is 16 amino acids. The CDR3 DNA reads TGTGCCAGCAGTTCAAGACTATCCTTCTCCTACAATGAGCAGTTCTTC. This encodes CASSSRLSFSYNEQFF.

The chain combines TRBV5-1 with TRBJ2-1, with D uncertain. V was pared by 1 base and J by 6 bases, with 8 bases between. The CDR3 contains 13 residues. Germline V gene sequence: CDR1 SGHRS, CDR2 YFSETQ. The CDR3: CASSLLSFNEQFF. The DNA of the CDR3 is TGCGCCAGCAGCTTGCTCAGTTTCAATGAGCAGTTCTTC.

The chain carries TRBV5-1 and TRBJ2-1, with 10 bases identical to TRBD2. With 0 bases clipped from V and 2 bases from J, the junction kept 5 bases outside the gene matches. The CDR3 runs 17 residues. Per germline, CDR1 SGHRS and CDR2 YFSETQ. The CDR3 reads CASSLGLAGETYNEQFF. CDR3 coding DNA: TGCGCCAGCAGCTTGGGGCTAGCGGGAGAAACCTACAATGAGCAGTTCTTC.

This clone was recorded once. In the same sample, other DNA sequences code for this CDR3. The CDR3 reads CASSLGTAYEQYF. Here the CDR3 DNA reads TGTGCCAGCAGTTTAGGGACAGCCTACGAGCAGTACTTC. This chain joins TRBV27 and TRBJ2-7; TRBD1 matches 7 bases. The germline V gene encodes CDR1 MNHEY and CDR2 SMNVEV (reference sequence). The CDR3 is 13 residues long. J gave up 2 bases and V 2 bases, and 0 bases lay outside the gene matches.

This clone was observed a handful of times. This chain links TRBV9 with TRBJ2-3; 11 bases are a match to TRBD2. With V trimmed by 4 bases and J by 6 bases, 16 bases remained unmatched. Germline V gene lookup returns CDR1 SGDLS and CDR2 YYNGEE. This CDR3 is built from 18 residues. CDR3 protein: CASSPFWGTSGGGDTQYF. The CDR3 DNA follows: TGTGCCAGCAGCCCTTTCTGGGGGACTAGCGGTGGTGGTGATACGCAGTATTTT.

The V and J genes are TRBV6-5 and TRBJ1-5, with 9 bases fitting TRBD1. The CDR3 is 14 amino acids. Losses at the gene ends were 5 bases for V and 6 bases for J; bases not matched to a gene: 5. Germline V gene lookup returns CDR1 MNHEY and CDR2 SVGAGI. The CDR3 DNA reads TGTGCCAGCAGTCAGACAGGGGGTAGTCAGCCCCAGCATTTT. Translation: CASSQTGGSQPQHF.

CDR3 DNA: TGTGCCAGCAGCTCCACGTCGACTGGAGCTTGGACCCAGTACTTC. Translated: CASSSTSTGAWTQYF. The V and J genes are TRBV5-6 and TRBJ2-5, with D hard to call. The CDR3 is 15 residues long. Germline V gene data show CDR1 as SGHDT and CDR2 as YYEEEE. V was cut by 3 bases and J by 7 bases, with 19 bases left in between.

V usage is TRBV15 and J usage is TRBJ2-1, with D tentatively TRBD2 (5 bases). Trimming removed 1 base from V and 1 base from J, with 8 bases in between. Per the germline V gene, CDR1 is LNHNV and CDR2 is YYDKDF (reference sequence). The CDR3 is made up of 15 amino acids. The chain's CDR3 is CATSRGGQSYNEQFF. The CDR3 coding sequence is TGTGCCACCAGCAGAGGCGGGCAGTCCTACAATGAGCAGTTCTTC.

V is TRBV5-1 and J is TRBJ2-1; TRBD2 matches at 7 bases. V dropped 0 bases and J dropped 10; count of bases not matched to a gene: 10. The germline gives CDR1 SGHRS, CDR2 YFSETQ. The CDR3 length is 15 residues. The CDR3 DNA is TGCGCCAGCAGCTTGGCTCTGGGCGGGAGCGGGGAGCAGTTCTTC. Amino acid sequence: CASSLALGGSGEQFF.

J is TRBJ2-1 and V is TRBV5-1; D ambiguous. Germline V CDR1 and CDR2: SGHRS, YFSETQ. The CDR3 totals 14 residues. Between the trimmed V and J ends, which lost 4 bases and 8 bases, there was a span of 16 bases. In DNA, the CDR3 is TGCGCCAGCAGCCCCTGGGCCGCCATGGATGAGCAGTTCTTC. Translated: CASSPWAAMDEQFF.

CDR3 in DNA: TGTGCCAGCTCCTCGGGGACAGGCACCTACGAGCAGTACTTC. It translates to CASSSGTGTYEQYF. This chain joins TRBV18 and TRBJ2-7; 8 positions match TRBD1. The trim removed 6 bases at V and 2 bases at J, leaving 6 bases unmatched. Germline values: CDR1 KGHSH, CDR2 LQKENI. This CDR3 spans 14 amino acids.

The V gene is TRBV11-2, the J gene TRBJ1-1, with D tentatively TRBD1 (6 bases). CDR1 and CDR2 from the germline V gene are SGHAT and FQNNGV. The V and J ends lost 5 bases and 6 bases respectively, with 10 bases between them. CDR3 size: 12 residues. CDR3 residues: CASSRTVSEAFF. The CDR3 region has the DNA TGTGCCAGCAGCCGGACAGTGTCTGAAGCTTTCTTT. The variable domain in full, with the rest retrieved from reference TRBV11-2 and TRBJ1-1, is EAGVAQSPRYKIIEKRQSVAFWCNPISGHATLYWYQQILGQGPKLLIQFQNNGVVDDSQLPKDRFSAERLKGVDSTLKIQPAKLEDSAVYLCASSRTVSEAFFGQGTRLTVV.

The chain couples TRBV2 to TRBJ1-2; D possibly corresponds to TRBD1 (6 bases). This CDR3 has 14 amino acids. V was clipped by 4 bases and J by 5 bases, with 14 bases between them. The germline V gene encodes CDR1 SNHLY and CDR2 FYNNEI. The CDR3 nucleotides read TGTGCCAGCAGTGGTGGGGGGGCAGAGTATGGCTACACCTTC. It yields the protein CASSGGGAEYGYTF.

CDR3 sequence (DNA): TGTGCCAGCTCAGCAGGGGGGAGGAATGGCTACACCTTC. Translating gives CASSAGGRNGYTF. The genes are TRBV18 and TRBJ1-2; TRBD1 matches 7 bases. Germline values: CDR1 KGHSH, CDR2 LQKENI. CDR3 length equals 13 residues. J was trimmed by 6 bases and V by 5 bases; bases with no gene match: 6. Drawing the rest from reference TRBV18 and TRBJ1-2, the complete variable domain is NAGVMQNPRHLVRRRGQEARLRCSPMKGHSHVYWYRQLPEEGLKFMVYLQKENIIDESGMPKERFSAEFPKEGPSILRIQQVVRGDSAAYFCASSAGGRNGYTFGSGTRLTVV.

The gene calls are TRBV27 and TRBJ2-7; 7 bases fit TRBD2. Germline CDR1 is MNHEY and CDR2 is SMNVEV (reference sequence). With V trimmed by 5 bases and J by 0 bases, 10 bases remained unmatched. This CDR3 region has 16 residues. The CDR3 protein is CASSPSSGAISYEQYF. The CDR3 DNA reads TGTGCCAGCAGTCCGTCAAGCGGGGCCATCTCCTACGAGCAGTACTTC.

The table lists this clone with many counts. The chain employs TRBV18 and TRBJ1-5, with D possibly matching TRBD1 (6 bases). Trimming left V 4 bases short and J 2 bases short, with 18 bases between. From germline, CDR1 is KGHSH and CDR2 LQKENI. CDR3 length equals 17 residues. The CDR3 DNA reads TGTGCCAGCTCACACGCCCACGGGGGGCGTCGCAATCAGCCCCAGCATTTT. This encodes CASSHAHGGRRNQPQHF.